This entry describes one T cell receptor (beta chain). These data come from a study of regulatory T cells in long-lasting Graves disease. Germline CDR1 reads LGHNT; CDR2 reads FRNRAP. V was cut by 1 base and J by 11 bases, with 17 bases left in between. CDR3 length equals 14 residues. Arm-PCR of CDR3 regions and iRepertoire HTBI primers were the basis on which TCR beta libraries were built. TCRdb processed the multiplex PCR reads anew with MiXCR; each CDR3 protein has one entry. The sample has approximately 400,000 distinct CDR3 sequences, less than 25% seen once. The time point denotes: persistent/refractory GD, antithyroid drugs over 5 years with positive TRAb. The TCR library was made from RNA extracted from PBMCs.

The receptor comes from a female donor with Graves disease. This chain joins TRBV12-5 and TRBJ1-1; no firm D call. The sample in question was peripheral blood mononuclear cells (PBMCs), obtained when the disease was refractory, from a patient treated with antithyroid drugs. The CDR3 loop is CASGLGAMGLVAFF. The CDR3 nucleotides are TGTGCTAGTGGTTTGGGGGCAATGGGGTTAGTGGCTTTCTTT.